The present TCR beta chain was sequenced within a study of vaccination effects on CD4 cells after COVID-19. To note about this clone: The target antigen is unknown.

Using immunoSEQ multiplex PCR, the repertoire was profiled, and TCRdb retains in-frame clones only, with some absent. The table has 50,000 to 65,000 clones, about four fifths seen once. Losses at the gene ends were 7 bases for V and 7 bases for J; bases not matched to a gene: 9. Germline loops: CDR1 LNHDA, CDR2 SQIVND (reference sequence). This CDR3 is 14 amino acids long. With the ViraFEST assay, the study expanded antigen-specific CD4+ T cells using viral peptide pools, then sequenced them. Culture lasted under 13 days before CD4+ T cell isolation. The sequence was obtained from a human donor who received a COVID-19 vaccine. V is TRBV19 and J is TRBJ2-1; 8 positions agree with TRBD1. Material: CD4+ T cells from PBMCs cultured with HCoV-229E spike peptides, obtained before COVID-19 vaccination. The CDR3 is CASNRGQGTNEQFF. CDR3 nucleotide sequence: TGTGCCAGTAACCGAGGACAGGGAACGAATGAGCAGTTCTTC.